The 20 T cell receptor beta chains below all came from one sample that was sequenced in a study of blood T cell repertoires in COVID-19. The repertoire was sequenced with immunoSEQ multiplex PCR; TCRdb's copy has only in-frame clones and lacks some. Of 300,000 to 350,000 clones in the sample, roughly nine tenths were seen once. Sequencing input: peripheral blood. These receptors were collected from a man in his late teens or twenties with active or convalescent COVID-19.

This clone has a single count. The chain couples TRBV4-3 to TRBJ1-2, with 7 bases matching TRBD1. Germline V lookup: CDR1 LGHNA, CDR2 YSLEER. V shed 4 bases and J 6 bases; nucleotides not matched to a gene: 5. The CDR3 contains 13 residues. This chain's CDR3 is CASSPRDRDGYTF. The CDR3 DNA sequence: TGCGCCAGCAGCCCCCGGGACAGAGATGGCTACACCTTC.

This clone has only a few counts. This rearrangement joins TRBV7-3 to TRBJ2-3; no clear D gene. V shed 1 base and J shed 4 bases, with 6 bases lying between them. This CDR3 contains 13 residues. CDR1 and CDR2 (germline): SGHTA, FQGTGA. CDR3 protein: CASSLRPPDTQYF. Written as DNA, the CDR3 is TGTGCCAGCAGCTTAAGGCCCCCAGATACGCAGTATTTT.

CDR3 DNA sequence: TGTGCCAGCAGCTTTAACGGGGGCGAGCAGTACTTC. It encodes CASSFNGGEQYF. The V and J genes are TRBV7-8 and TRBJ2-7, with D perhaps TRBD2 (6 bases). V lost 3 bases and J 6 bases, leaving 9 bases between the germline ends. The CDR3 covers 12 residues. Germline V CDR1 and CDR2: SGHVS, FQNEAQ.

The rearrangement links TRBV9 to TRBJ2-5; 10 bases are shared with TRBD2. V was clipped by 0 bases and J by 5 bases; unmatched bases: 7. The CDR3 covers 16 residues. Germline V gene data show CDR1 as SGDLS and CDR2 as YYNGEE. The CDR3 nucleotides read TGTGCCAGCAGCGTAGTACCAGCGGGGGGGCCGGAGACCCAGTACTTC. It encodes CASSVVPAGGPETQYF.

This clone occurred once. In the same sample, other DNA sequences code for this CDR3. V and J are TRBV6-5 and TRBJ1-5, with D possibly TRBD1 on 5 matching bases. Trimming took 6 bases from V and 1 from J, leaving 10 bases between them. This CDR3 spans 14 amino acids. Germline CDR1 reads MNHEY; CDR2 reads SVGAGI. In nucleotides, the CDR3 is TGTGCCAGCAGGCGTGGGGGGAGCAATCAGCCCCAGCATTTT. Protein sequence: CASRRGGSNQPQHF.

The chain uses TRBV12-3 or TRBV12-4 and TRBJ2-3; D ambiguous. Trimming took 2 bases from V and 4 from J, leaving 7 bases between them. CDR3 length equals 13 residues. The CDR3 nucleotides are TGTGCCAGCAGTTTAAGAGTAGCAGATACGCAGTATTTT. It codes for CASSLRVADTQYF.

The rearrangement uses TRBV18 and TRBJ1-3; 9 bases match TRBD1. Germline CDR1 KGHSH, CDR2 LQKENI. Trimming at V came to 2 bases and at J to 3 bases, leaving 5 bases not matched to a gene. The CDR3 is made up of 16 amino acids. The CDR3 sequence: CASSPTDRGIGNTIYF. CDR3 nucleotide sequence: TGTGCCAGCTCACCAACGGACAGGGGAATTGGAAACACCATATATTTT.

The V gene is TRBV4-1, the J gene TRBJ2-7, with 8 positions matching TRBD1. This CDR3 comprises 15 residues. The V gene end was trimmed by 4 bases and the J gene end by 6 bases; junction bases not matched to a gene: 11. Germline loops: CDR1 MGHRA, CDR2 YSYEKL. Written as DNA, the CDR3 is TGCGCCAGCAGCCCTTCCGGGACAGGTGTAGGCGAGCAGTACTTC. Protein sequence: CASSPSGTGVGEQYF.

The chain joins TRBV7-8 to TRBJ1-6; D is perhaps TRBD1 (5 bases). In germline, CDR1 is SGHVS, CDR2 FQNEAQ. V was clipped by 1 base and J by 0 bases, with 10 bases between them. The CDR3 is made up of 17 amino acids. CDR3 DNA sequence: TGTGCCAGCAGCTTAGAGGGGTTAGGCTCCTATAATTCACCCCTCCACTTT. This codes for CASSLEGLGSYNSPLHF.

A single count supports this clone. The rearrangement joins TRBV6-6 to TRBJ1-4, with D possibly TRBD1 on 5 matching bases. Between the trimmed V and J ends, which lost 7 bases and 8 bases, there was a span of 17 bases. This CDR3 has 14 amino acids. The germline V gene encodes CDR1 MNHNY and CDR2 SVGAGI (reference sequence). The CDR3 bases are TGTGCCAGCACTCCCAGGGCGGCAGACGAAAAACTGTTTTTT. It translates to CASTPRAADEKLFF.

This chain uses TRBV10-3 with TRBJ1-1; D not certain. Between the trimmed V and J ends, which lost 0 bases and 1 base, there was a span of 9 bases. From germline, CDR1 is ENHRY and CDR2 SYGVKD. The CDR3 is 15 residues long. DNA of the CDR3: TGTGCCATCAGTGAGTCGGTCGGTTCGAACACTGAAGCTTTCTTT. Translation: CAISESVGSNTEAFF.

V is TRBV5-1 and J is TRBJ2-3; D possibly corresponds to TRBD1 (6 bases). This CDR3 has 15 amino acids. Trimming took 4 bases from V and 4 from J, leaving 16 bases between them. Germline V lookup: CDR1 SGHRS, CDR2 YFSETQ. Written as DNA, the CDR3 is TGCGCCAGCAGCGTCTCAGGACAGTTTGCAGATACGCAGTATTTT. This translates into CASSVSGQFADTQYF. The full variable domain, completed using reference TRBV5-1 and TRBJ2-3, is KAGVTQTPRYLIKTRGQQVTLSCSPISGHRSVSWYQQTPGQGLQFLFEYFSETQRNKGNFPGRFSGRQFSNSRSEMNVSTLELGDSALYLCASSVSGQFADTQYFGPGTRLTVL.

This clone was picked up a small number of times. This sequence joins TRBV10-1 and TRBJ1-1, with 8 positions matching TRBD1. Germline assignment: CDR1 WNHNN and CDR2 SYGVQD (reference sequence). V shed 6 bases, J shed 0 bases, and the junction held 0 bases outside the gene matches. There are 13 residues in the CDR3. The CDR3 bases are TGCGCCAGCAGCAGGGGGCTGAACACTGAAGCTTTCTTT. As protein: CASSRGLNTEAFF.

V and J are TRBV5-1 and TRBJ2-1, with TRBD2 matching over 10 bases. Germline V gene sequence: CDR1 SGHRS, CDR2 YFSETQ. This CDR3 region has 17 residues. V lost 4 bases, J lost 7 bases, and 14 bases stayed unmatched. The CDR3: CASSMGPPSGSYNEQFF. The CDR3 DNA reads as TGCGCCAGCAGCATGGGACCCCCTAGCGGGAGTTATAATGAGCAGTTCTTC. Full variable domain (remainder filled in from reference TRBV5-1 and TRBJ2-1): KAGVTQTPRYLIKTRGQQVTLSCSPISGHRSVSWYQQTPGQGLQFLFEYFSETQRNKGNFPGRFSGRQFSNSRSEMNVSTLELGDSALYLCASSMGPPSGSYNEQFFGPGTRLTVL.

J is TRBJ2-2 and V is TRBV5-1; 8 bases align to TRBD1. CDR1 SGHRS and CDR2 YFSETQ come from the germline V gene. The CDR3 loop spans 18 amino acids. V dropped 0 bases and J dropped 0; count of bases not matched to a gene: 7. The CDR3 loop is CASSLASPGQANTGELFF. For the CDR3, the DNA is TGCGCCAGCAGCTTGGCCAGCCCGGGACAGGCGAACACCGGGGAGCTGTTTTTT.

The V and J genes are TRBV7-6 and TRBJ2-7; 8 bases agree with TRBD2. Germline CDR1 is SGHVS and CDR2 is FNYEAQ. The CDR3 totals 16 residues. J gave up 1 base and V 4 bases, and 9 bases lay outside the gene matches. Here the CDR3 DNA reads TGTGCCAGCAGCTCGCCCCTCACTAGCGGTTCCTACGAGCAGTACTTC. Encoded protein: CASSSPLTSGSYEQYF.

The V gene is TRBV14, the J gene TRBJ2-7, with D maybe TRBD1 (5 bases). The germline V gene has CDR1 SGHDN and CDR2 FVKESK. The CDR3 has 14 amino acids. Trimming shortened V by 4 bases and J by 0 bases, and 10 bases separated the two germline ends. The CDR3 region is CASSPGHISYEQYF. In DNA form, the CDR3 reads TGTGCCAGCAGCCCCGGACACATCTCCTACGAGCAGTACTTC.

The chain recombines TRBV2 with TRBJ2-4; TRBD1 might be the D (5 bases). Germline V gives CDR1 SNHLY, CDR2 FYNNEI. The CDR3 runs to 14 residues. Deletions cut 5 bases from V and 5 bases from J, with 13 bases between. This chain's CDR3 is CASSIKGSENIQYF. CDR3 DNA sequence: TGTGCCAGCAGTATAAAGGGGTCGGAAAACATTCAGTACTTC.

The chain joins TRBV5-1 to TRBJ2-2; 9 positions agree with TRBD2. This CDR3 has 16 residues. The V segment lost 5 bases and the J segment 6 bases; nucleotides outside the gene matches: 11. Germline V CDR1 and CDR2: SGHRS, YFSETQ. The CDR3 nucleotides are TGCGCCAGCAGGATGCCGGGACTAGCTTCGGCCGGGGAGCTGTTTTTT. Protein: CASRMPGLASAGELFF.

The chain joins TRBV5-6 to TRBJ2-3; a possible D gene is TRBD2 (5 bases). Germline V gives CDR1 SGHDT, CDR2 YYEEEE. Trimming cost V 7 bases and J 1 base, with 13 bases left between them. This CDR3 is built from 14 residues. CDR3 nucleotides: TGTGCCAGCGCAGGCCGTAGCGGCACAGATACGCAGTATTTT. Its translation is CASAGRSGTDTQYF.